This is a list of T cell receptor beta chains from one sample in a study of blood T cell repertoires in COVID-19. Assay used: immunoSEQ multiplex PCR; TCRdb lists only in-frame clones, some missing. The repertoire holds over 150,000 clones, with about four fifths as singletons. Input material: peripheral blood. These receptors were collected from a woman at least 80 years old with acute or convalescent COVID-19. CDR3s include the opening cysteine and the closing phenylalanine or tryptophan. D genes are given only for firm matches. Clone size, where shown, is once, few, many, or a class for clones that have expanded.

NA	TRBV7-3	TRBJ2-3	NA	CASSLTSRELNTQYF	TGTGCCAGCAGCTTAACTTCCCGGGAACTTAATACGCAGTATTTT
TRBD1	TRBV5-1	TRBJ2-4	NA	CASSVGTELAKNIQYF	TGCGCCAGCAGCGTTGGGACAGAGCTAGCCAAAAACATTCAGTACTTC
TRBD1	TRBV28	TRBJ1-2	NA	CASSLLPGQGANYGYTF	TGTGCCAGCAGTCTCCTACCGGGACAGGGGGCTAACTATGGCTACACCTTC
NA	TRBV2	TRBJ2-2	once	CASSESEAGELFF	TGTGCCAGCAGTGAATCGGAGGCCGGGGAGCTGTTTTTT
TRBD2	TRBV6-6	TRBJ2-7	NA	CASSKRDYYEQYF	TGTGCCAGCTCGAAGCGGGACTACTACGAGCAGTACTTC
TRBD1	TRBV5-1	TRBJ1-1	NA	CASSQSGTVATEAFF	TGCGCCAGCAGCCAGAGTGGGACAGTTGCCACTGAAGCTTTCTTT
TRBD1	TRBV6-2/TRBV6-3	TRBJ1-1	NA	CASSYVRTGLNTEAFF	TGTGCCAGCAGTTACGTGAGGACAGGGCTGAACACTGAAGCTTTCTTT
NA	TRBV27	TRBJ1-5	few	CASSPQVPNQPQHF	TGTGCCAGCAGTCCACAGGTCCCCAATCAGCCCCAGCATTTT
TRBD1	TRBV5-6	TRBJ2-3	NA	CASSFGQGEWDTQYF	TGTGCCAGCAGCTTCGGGCAGGGGGAATGGGATACGCAGTATTTT
NA	TRBV19	TRBJ1-1	NA	CASSPADRNTEAFF	TGTGCCAGTAGTCCCGCCGACAGGAACACTGAAGCTTTCTTT
NA	TRBV12-3/TRBV12-4	TRBJ1-2	NA	CASSSQTGFGYTF	TGTGCCAGCAGTTCACAAACAGGGTTTGGCTACACCTTC
TRBD1	TRBV19	TRBJ2-3	NA	CASSPGTGNTPDTQYF	TGTGCCAGTAGTCCCGGGACAGGGAATACTCCAGATACGCAGTATTTT
TRBD2	TRBV5-4	TRBJ2-5	NA	CASSLGASGGKETQYF	TGTGCCAGCAGCTTGGGGGCTAGCGGGGGCAAAGAGACCCAGTACTTC
NA	TRBV7-9	TRBJ1-6	few	CASSSITPYNSPLHF	TGTGCCAGCAGTTCTATAACCCCCTATAATTCACCCCTCCACTTT
NA	TRBV7-8	TRBJ1-2	few	CASSATGTNYGYTF	TGTGCCAGCAGCGCGACTGGAACTAACTATGGCTACACCTTC
TRBD1	TRBV4-2	TRBJ1-4	NA	CASSSRTGYGGEKLFF	TGTGCCAGCAGCTCCCGGACAGGATATGGGGGTGAAAAACTGTTTTTT
NA	TRBV5-1	TRBJ2-2	NA	CASRNQDTGELFF	TGCGCCAGCCGTAACCAGGACACCGGGGAGCTGTTTTTT
TRBD2	TRBV11-2	TRBJ2-1	once	CASSPGLATFRYNEQFF	TGTGCCAGCAGCCCGGGACTAGCGACTTTCCGGTACAATGAGCAGTTCTTC
NA	TRBV4-2	TRBJ1-4	once	CASSQDGGDQWEKLFF	TGTGCCAGCAGCCAAGATGGGGGGGATCAATGGGAAAAACTGTTTTTT
TRBD1	TRBV5-1	TRBJ2-7	NA	CASSGDSPYEQYF	TGCGCCAGCAGCGGGGACAGCCCCTACGAGCAGTACTTC
NA	TRBV5-4	TRBJ1-2	NA	CASSLGGLYGYTF	TGTGCCAGCAGCTTGGGCGGCCTATATGGCTACACCTTC
NA	TRBV5-4	TRBJ1-1	NA	CASSTWTEVNTEAFF	TGTGCCAGCAGCACGTGGACAGAAGTGAACACTGAAGCTTTCTTT
TRBD1	TRBV11-2	TRBJ2-5	NA	CASSLEGTGGWETQYF	TGTGCCAGCAGCTTAGAGGGCACAGGGGGCTGGGAGACCCAGTACTTC
TRBD2	TRBV9	TRBJ2-5	many	CASSPGTSGGLQETQYF	TGTGCCAGCAGCCCGGGGACTAGCGGGGGCCTCCAAGAGACCCAGTACTTC
NA	TRBV7-2	TRBJ1-3	few	CASSLPKNTIYF	TGTGCCAGCAGCTTACCTAAAAACACCATATATTTT
NA	TRBV18	TRBJ1-5	few	CASSPSVPSSNQPQHF	TGTGCCAGCTCACCTTCTGTCCCGTCCTCGAATCAGCCCCAGCATTTT
TRBD2	TRBV5-1	TRBJ2-1	NA	CASSLNTDLAGRSEQFF	TGCGCCAGCAGCTTGAATACAGATCTAGCGGGAAGGAGTGAGCAGTTCTTC
NA	TRBV7-3	TRBJ2-1	NA	CASSLIAEPYNEQFF	TGTGCCAGCAGCTTAATAGCGGAACCCTACAATGAGCAGTTCTTC
NA	TRBV5-1	TRBJ2-3	few	CASSLGRGPDTQYF	TGCGCCAGCAGCTTGGGAAGGGGCCCAGATACGCAGTATTTT
NA	TRBV7-9	TRBJ1-5	NA	CASSLVSSNQPQHF	TGTGCCAGCAGCTTAGTTTCAAGCAATCAGCCCCAGCATTTT
NA	TRBV6-5	TRBJ1-6	NA	CASSPKQALHF	TGTGCCAGCAGTCCTAAGCAGGCCCTCCACTTT
NA	TRBV28	TRBJ2-7	NA	CASYSPEAKQYF	TGTGCCAGCTATTCCCCGGAAGCGAAGCAGTACTTC
NA	TRBV6-2/TRBV6-3	TRBJ2-2	few	CASSYSGAANGGELFF	TGTGCCAGCAGTTACTCAGGGGCAGCGAACGGCGGGGAGCTGTTTTTT
NA	TRBV9	TRBJ2-7	NA	CASSVGDRYLSPYEQYF	TGTGCCAGCAGCGTAGGAGACAGATATCTCTCCCCATACGAGCAGTACTTC
NA	TRBV18	TRBJ2-5	NA	CASTGSGQAETQYF	TGTGCCAGCACGGGATCGGGACAAGCAGAGACCCAGTACTTC
TRBD2	TRBV9	TRBJ2-1	NA	CASSVGGGNEQFF	TGTGCCAGCAGCGTAGGGGGAGGGAATGAGCAGTTCTTC
TRBD1	TRBV7-8	TRBJ1-4	NA	CASSPRDRGEKLFF	TGTGCCAGCAGCCCCAGGGACAGGGGTGAAAAACTGTTTTTT
NA	TRBV19	TRBJ1-1	few	CASRGAGAEAKAFF	TGTGCCAGTAGAGGGGCCGGAGCCGAAGCGAAAGCTTTCTTT
TRBD1	TRBV7-8	TRBJ1-2	few	CASSLGGQTNYGYTF	TGTGCCAGCAGCTTAGGGGGACAGACTAACTATGGCTACACCTTC
TRBD2	TRBV5-1	TRBJ2-7	NA	CASSFWTSWGYEQYF	TGCGCCAGCAGCTTCTGGACTAGCTGGGGCTACGAGCAGTACTTC